Detailed here is one T cell receptor beta chain. There is no known antigen for this receptor. Base-call qualities are not available, and no considerably larger clone is one nucleotide away. For the CD8 naive samples, CD45RO-negative cells were positively selected for CCR7, yielding a CD45RA+CCR7+ population from which TemRA cells were excluded. The donors were healthy, HIV-negative adults with no recently reported acute infections or vaccinations. All donors were Caucasian adults living in Nashville, Tennessee, USA. Blood was collected by leukapheresis, and PBMCs were isolated by Ficoll-Histopaque density gradient centrifugation and then cryopreserved in liquid nitrogen vapor phase. Purity and quantity of every magnetically sorted T cell population were checked by analytical flow cytometry. Genomic DNA was isolated from each sorted fraction and quantified by UV absorbance on a Nanodrop 2000c. These data belong to a study of shared clonotypes between healthy human individuals (dated by TCRdb to about 2020). For context, the study as a whole: The cohort included a few men and two women between 18 and 49 years of age. Libraries were prepared and TCR repertoires were sequenced by different laboratories using diverse techniques, in order to increase sequencing depth and limit assay-specific biases. Each donor's leukapheresis produced roughly between roughly 0.85 and 9 billion PBMCs. The study deeply sequenced blood TCR repertoires of about 5 healthy adults to estimate repertoire size and the extent of clonotype sharing between individuals. For each donor, CD4 naive and CD4 memory were each given three plates, CD8 naive was given two plates, and CD8 memory was given one plate. Points the paper makes about the study in general: Higher generation probabilities were observed for clonotypes shared by all four sorted-subset donors than for non-shared clonotypes. Sampling was restricted to blood, and TCR repertoires in tissue are likely to differ from TCR repertoires in blood. Pairwise subsampling indicated that sequencing depth was expected to affect the degree of clonotype sharing among donors. Approximately 5% of naive CD4, 3.5% of naive CD8, 2.3% of memory CD4, and around 0.4% of memory CD8 clonotypes were shared across several donors. The genetic and exposure-history diversity represented was limited by the small number of donors. Naive subsets generally had larger estimated clonotype richness than memory subsets did. Even with the large sequencing depth, rarefaction of the sorted-subset datasets indicated that sequencing was incomplete.

Using the deep immunoSEQ assay, TCR CDR3 regions were amplified from genomic DNA by multiplex PCR. For each cell subset, the extracted genomic DNA was distributed evenly across all wells of several immunoSEQ 96-well plates, and each plate served as one replicate. For sorted subsets, each replicate PCR was loaded with 200 ng genomic DNA, equivalent to about 30,000 T cell genomes. The purified libraries were quantified using a Qubit 3.0 fluorometer, sized with a Bioanalyzer 2100, and then quantified again using the KAPA Library Quantification kit. Each immunoSEQ 96-well plate was sequenced on its own single-read 150-cycle Illumina NextSeq 550 flow cell. Per the authors' processing: The immunoSEQ output contained only junctional sequences without quality scores, so filtering could not match that applied to full-length reads. To assign V/J genes and CDR3, sequences were annotated against IMGT germline references using PyIR, a Python wrapper for IgBLAST v1.9. Reads were removed for weak V/J assignments (E-value above 1e-6), missing CDR3, stop codons, out-of-frame junctions, or ambiguous translated residues. V3J clonotypes were defined as sequences sharing the same inferred V gene, J gene, and CDR3 amino acid sequence. Percentage overlap between repertoires was calculated by dividing the number of shared unique clonotypes by the size of the smaller repertoire. RTK rarefaction, the Chao1 estimator, and Recon v2.1 estimates of unobserved clonotypes were used to assess repertoire richness. Generation probabilities were computed with OLGA for all TCRbeta clonotypes obtained by the gDNA method from several donors. In its TCRdb copy, this immuneACCESS table keeps in-frame sequences only and misses some clones. Where compared with another copy, unresolved V genes explain less than half of these, and the others have no known cause. The DNA was the basis for D and trimming; V, J and clone size are from that table. Counted in this sample were some 2,000,000 clones; about 94% of them appeared once. The biggest ten clones account for around 1.1% of the sample.

The material sequenced was naive CD8+ T cells sorted from blood. Read against the paper, the sample's cell subset or site label means: CD45RA+CCR7+. The source is a man between 18 and 29 years old in good health.

The CDR3 in this case is CASSFIESNEQFF. The base sequence is TGTGCCAGCAGTTTCATCGAAAGCAATGAGCAGTTCTTC. Recombination connected TRBV28 to TRBJ2-1; there is no confident call for the D gene. Deletion took 3 bases off V and 6 bases off J, with a span of 9 bases between the germline ends. Inclusive of the bounding cysteine and phenylalanine, the CDR3 is 13 residues long. Left in the record is the CDR3 DNA by itself, 39 bases read in frame from the first base. The germline V gene yields MDHEN for CDR1 and SYDVKM for CDR2.